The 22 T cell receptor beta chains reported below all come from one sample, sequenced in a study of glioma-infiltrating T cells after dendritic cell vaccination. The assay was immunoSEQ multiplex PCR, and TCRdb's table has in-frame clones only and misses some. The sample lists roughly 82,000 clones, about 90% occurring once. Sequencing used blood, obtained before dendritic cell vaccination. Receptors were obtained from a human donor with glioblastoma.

The CDR3: CASSVGSGLGGYTF. The CDR3 nucleotides are TGTGCCAGCAGCGTGGGTTCGGGGTTGGGCGGCTACACCTTC. This sequence joins TRBV9 and TRBJ1-2, with D hard to call. From germline, CDR1 is SGDLS and CDR2 YYNGEE. The length of the CDR3 is 14 residues. The V and J ends lost 2 bases and 8 bases respectively, with 16 bases between them.

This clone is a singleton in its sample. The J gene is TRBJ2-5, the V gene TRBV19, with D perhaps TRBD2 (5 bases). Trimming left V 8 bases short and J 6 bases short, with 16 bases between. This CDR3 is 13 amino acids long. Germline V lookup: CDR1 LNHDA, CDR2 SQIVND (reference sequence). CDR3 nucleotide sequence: TGTGCCAGTGGCCCCTTGGGAGTCAAGACCCAGTACTTC. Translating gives CASGPLGVKTQYF.

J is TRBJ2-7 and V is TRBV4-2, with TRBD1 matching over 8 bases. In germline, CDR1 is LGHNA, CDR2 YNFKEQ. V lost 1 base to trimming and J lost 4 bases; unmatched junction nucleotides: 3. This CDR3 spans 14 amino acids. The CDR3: CASSQARQGYEQYF. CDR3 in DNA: TGTGCCAGCAGCCAAGCTAGACAGGGGTACGAGCAGTACTTC.

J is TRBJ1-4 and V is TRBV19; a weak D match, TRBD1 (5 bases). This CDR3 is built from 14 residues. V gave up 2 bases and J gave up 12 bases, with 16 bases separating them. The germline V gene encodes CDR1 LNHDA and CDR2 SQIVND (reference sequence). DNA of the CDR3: TGTGCCAGTAGTATACAGGGTGGGGTGGCGGAACTGTTTTTT. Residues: CASSIQGGVAELFF.

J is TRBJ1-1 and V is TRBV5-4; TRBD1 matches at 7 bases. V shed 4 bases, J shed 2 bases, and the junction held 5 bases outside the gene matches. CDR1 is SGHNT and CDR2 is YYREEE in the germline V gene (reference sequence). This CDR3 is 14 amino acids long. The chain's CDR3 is CASSPGQTNTEAFF. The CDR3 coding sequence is TGTGCCAGCAGCCCGGGACAGACTAACACTGAAGCTTTCTTT.

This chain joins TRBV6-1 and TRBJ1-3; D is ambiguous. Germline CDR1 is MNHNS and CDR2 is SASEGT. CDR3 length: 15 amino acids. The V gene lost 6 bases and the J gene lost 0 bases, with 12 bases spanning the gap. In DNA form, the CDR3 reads TGTGCCAGCAGCCTTGGAGCATTCTCTGGAAACACCATATATTTT. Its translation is CASSLGAFSGNTIYF.

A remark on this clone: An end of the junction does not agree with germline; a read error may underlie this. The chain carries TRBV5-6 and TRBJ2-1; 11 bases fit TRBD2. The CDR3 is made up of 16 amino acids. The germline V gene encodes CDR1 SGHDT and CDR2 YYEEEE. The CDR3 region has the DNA TGTGCCAGCAGCCCCAGACTAGCGGGACCTCACGATGAGCAGCTCTTC. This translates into CASSPRLAGPHDEQLF.

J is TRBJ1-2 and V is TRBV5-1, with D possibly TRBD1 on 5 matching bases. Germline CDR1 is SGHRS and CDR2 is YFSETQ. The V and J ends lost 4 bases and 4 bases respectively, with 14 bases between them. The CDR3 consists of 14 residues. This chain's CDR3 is CASSPLKQVYGYTF. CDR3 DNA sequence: TGCGCCAGCAGCCCCCTTAAACAGGTCTATGGCTACACCTTC. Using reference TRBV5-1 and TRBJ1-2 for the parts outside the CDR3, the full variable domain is KAGVTQTPRYLIKTRGQQVTLSCSPISGHRSVSWYQQTPGQGLQFLFEYFSETQRNKGNFPGRFSGRQFSNSRSEMNVSTLELGDSALYLCASSPLKQVYGYTFGSGTRLTVV.

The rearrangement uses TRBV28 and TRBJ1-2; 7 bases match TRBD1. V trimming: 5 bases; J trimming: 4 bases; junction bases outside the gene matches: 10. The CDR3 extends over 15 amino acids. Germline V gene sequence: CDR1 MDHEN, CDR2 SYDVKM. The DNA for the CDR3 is TGTGCCAGCAGTAAGTCCGGGACAGAAAGCTATGGCTACACCTTC. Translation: CASSKSGTESYGYTF.

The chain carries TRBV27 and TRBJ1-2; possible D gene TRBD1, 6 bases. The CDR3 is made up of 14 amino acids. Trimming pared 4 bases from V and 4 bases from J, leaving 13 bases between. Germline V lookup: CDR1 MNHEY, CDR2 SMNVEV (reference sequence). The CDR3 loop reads CASSSRQDFYGYTF. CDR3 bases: TGTGCCAGCAGTTCCCGACAGGACTTCTATGGCTACACCTTC.

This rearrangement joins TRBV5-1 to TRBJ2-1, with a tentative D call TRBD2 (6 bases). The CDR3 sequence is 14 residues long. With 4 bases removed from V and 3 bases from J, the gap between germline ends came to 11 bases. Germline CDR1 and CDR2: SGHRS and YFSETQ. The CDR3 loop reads CASSPGLNYNEQFF. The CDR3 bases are TGCGCCAGCAGCCCGGGACTTAACTACAATGAGCAGTTCTTC.

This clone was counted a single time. The CDR3 sequence: CASSSLPGLNSPSETQYF. The CDR3 DNA follows: TGTGCCAGCAGCTCCTTGCCGGGACTAAATTCCCCTTCAGAGACCCAGTACTTC. The chain has TRBV7-3 and TRBJ2-5, with 7 bases aligning to TRBD2. Germline V CDR1 and CDR2: SGHTA, FQGTGA. The CDR3 has 18 amino acids. The trim removed 4 bases at V and 4 bases at J, leaving 18 bases unmatched. Full variable domain (outside the CDR3, taken from reference TRBV7-3 and TRBJ2-5): GAGVSQTPSNKVTEKGKYVELRCDPISGHTALYWYRQSLGQGPEFLIYFQGTGAADDSGLPNDRFFAVRPEGSVSTLKIQRTERGDSAVYLCASSSLPGLNSPSETQYFGPGTRLLVL.

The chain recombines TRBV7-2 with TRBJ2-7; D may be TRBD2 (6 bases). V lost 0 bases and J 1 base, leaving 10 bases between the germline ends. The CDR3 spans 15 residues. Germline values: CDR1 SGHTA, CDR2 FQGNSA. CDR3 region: CASSLALGTSYEQYF. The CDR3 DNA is TGTGCCAGCAGCTTAGCCCTCGGGACTTCCTACGAGCAGTACTTC.

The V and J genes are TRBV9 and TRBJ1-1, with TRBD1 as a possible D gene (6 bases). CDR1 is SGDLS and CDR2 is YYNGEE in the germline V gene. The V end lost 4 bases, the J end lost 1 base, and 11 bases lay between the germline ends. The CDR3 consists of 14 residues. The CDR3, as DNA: TGTGCCAGCAGCACGTCGGGACAGAACACTGAAGCTTTCTTT. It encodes CASSTSGQNTEAFF.

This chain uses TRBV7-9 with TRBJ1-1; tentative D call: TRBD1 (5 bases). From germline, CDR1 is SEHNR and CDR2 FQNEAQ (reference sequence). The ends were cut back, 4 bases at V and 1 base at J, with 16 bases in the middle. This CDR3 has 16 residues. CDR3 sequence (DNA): TGTGCCAGCAGCTACGACAGTGGACGTGGGAACACTGAAGCTTTCTTT. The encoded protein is CASSYDSGRGNTEAFF. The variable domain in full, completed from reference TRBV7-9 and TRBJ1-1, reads DTGVSQNPRHKITKRGQNVTFRCDPISEHNRLYWYRQTLGQGPEFLTYFQNEAQLEKSRLLSDRFSAERPKGSFSTLEIQRTEQGDSAMYLCASSYDSGRGNTEAFFGQGTRLTVV.

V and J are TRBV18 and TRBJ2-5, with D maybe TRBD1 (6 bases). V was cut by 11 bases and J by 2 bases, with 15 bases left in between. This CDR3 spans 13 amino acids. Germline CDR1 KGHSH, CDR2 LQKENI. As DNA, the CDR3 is TGTGCCTCCTGCACCGGACAGCAAGAGACCCAGTACTTC. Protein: CASCTGQQETQYF.

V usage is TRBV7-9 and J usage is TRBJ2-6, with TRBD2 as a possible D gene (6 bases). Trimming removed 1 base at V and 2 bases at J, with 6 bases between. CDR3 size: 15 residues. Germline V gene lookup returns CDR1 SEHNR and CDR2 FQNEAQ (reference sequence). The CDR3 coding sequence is TGTGCCAGCAGCTTAGGGGGGGCTGGGGCCAACGTCCTGACTTTC. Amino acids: CASSLGGAGANVLTF.

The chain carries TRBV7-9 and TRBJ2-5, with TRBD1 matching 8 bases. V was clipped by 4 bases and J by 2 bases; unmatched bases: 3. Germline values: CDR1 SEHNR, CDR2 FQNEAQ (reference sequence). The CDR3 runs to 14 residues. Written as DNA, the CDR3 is TGTGCCAGCAGCTCGACAGGGGATCAAGAGACCCAGTACTTC. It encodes CASSSTGDQETQYF.

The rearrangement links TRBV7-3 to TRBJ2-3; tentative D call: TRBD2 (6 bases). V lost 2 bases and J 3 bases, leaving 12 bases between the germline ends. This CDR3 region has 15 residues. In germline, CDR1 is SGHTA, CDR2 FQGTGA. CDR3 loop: CASSLVPGETDTQYF. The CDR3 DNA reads TGTGCCAGCAGCTTAGTTCCGGGGGAGACAGATACGCAGTATTTT.

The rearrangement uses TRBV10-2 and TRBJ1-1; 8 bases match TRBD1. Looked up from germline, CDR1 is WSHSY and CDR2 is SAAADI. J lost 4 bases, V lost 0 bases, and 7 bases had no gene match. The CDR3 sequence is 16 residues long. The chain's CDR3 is CASSESRGDRTTEAFF. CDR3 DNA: TGCGCCAGCAGTGAGTCGCGCGGGGACAGGACCACTGAAGCTTTCTTT.

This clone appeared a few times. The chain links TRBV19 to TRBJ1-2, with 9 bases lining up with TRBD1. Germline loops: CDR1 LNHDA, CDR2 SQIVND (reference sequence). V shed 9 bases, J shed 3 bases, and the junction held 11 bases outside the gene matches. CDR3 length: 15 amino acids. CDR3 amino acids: CASRDRVKGDYGYTF. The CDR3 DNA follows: TGTGCCAGCCGGGACAGGGTGAAGGGGGACTATGGCTACACCTTC.

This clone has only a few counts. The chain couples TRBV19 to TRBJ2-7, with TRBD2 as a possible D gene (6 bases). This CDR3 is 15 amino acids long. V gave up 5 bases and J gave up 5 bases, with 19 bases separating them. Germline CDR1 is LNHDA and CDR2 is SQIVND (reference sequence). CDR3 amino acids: CASSPGGRRLDEQYF. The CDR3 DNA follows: TGTGCCAGTAGTCCCGGGGGACGACGACTAGACGAGCAGTACTTC.